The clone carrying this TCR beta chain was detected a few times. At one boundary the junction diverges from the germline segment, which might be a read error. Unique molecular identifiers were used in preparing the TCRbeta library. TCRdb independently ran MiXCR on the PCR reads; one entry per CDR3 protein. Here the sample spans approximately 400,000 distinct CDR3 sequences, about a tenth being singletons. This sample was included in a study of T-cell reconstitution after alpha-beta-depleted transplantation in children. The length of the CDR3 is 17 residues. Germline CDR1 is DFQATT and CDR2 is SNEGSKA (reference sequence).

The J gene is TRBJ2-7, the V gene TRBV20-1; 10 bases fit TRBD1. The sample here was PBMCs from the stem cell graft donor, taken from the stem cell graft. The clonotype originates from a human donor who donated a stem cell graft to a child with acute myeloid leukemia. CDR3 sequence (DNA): TGCAGTGCTGAAGAGCGCCCCGGGACAGGGGACTCCAACGAGCAGTACTTC. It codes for CSAEERPGTGDSNEQYF.